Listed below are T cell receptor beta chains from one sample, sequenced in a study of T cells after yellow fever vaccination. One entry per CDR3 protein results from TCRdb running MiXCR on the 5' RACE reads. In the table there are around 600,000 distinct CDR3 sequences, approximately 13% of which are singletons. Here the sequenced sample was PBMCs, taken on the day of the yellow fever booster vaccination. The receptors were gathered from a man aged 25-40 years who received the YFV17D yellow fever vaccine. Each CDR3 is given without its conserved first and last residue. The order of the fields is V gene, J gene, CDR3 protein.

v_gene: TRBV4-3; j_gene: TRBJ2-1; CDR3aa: ASSFIAGAYNEQF
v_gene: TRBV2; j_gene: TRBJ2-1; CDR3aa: ASSGRRLAGVAYNEQF
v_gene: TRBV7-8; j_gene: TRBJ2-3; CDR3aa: ASTARQVSTDTQY
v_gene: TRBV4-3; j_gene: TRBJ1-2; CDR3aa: ASSQERASNYGYT
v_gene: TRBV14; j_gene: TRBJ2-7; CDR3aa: ASSQVSTLAGELYEQY
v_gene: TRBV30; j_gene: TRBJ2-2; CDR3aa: AWSWDRFTGELF
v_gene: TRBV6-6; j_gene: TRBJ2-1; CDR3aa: ASSSYSANEQF
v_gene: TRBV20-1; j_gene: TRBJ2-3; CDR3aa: SARRADTQY
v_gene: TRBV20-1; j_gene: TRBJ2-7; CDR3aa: SAGVGPYEQY
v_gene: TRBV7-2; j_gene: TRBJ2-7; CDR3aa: ASSHETVGEQY